This TCR beta chain appears in the sequencing data of a study of persistence of HIV-infected CD4 T cells. With respect to this clone: The antigen is not known.

Sequencing used immunoSEQ version 4 in survey mode. Profiled with immunoSEQ multiplex PCR; TCRdb holds only in-frame clones, not every one. The sample shows tens of thousands of clones, approximately 74% of them seen only once. Study observations and caveats: TCR analyses could not target the rare provirus-carrying CMV-responding cells.

There are 16 residues in the CDR3. V trimming: 1 base; J trimming: 4 bases; junction bases outside the gene matches: 8. CDR1 is MGHRA, CDR2 YSYEKL, per germline. Overlapping HIV-1 Gag 15-mer peptides at 0.95 to 1 ug per peptide per mL were used. Responding CD4+ T cells were sorted by upregulation of both CD40 ligand and CD69. Donors were HIV-1-infected adults who began suppressive ART during chronic infection. This TCR was recovered from an adult man with HIV who was CMV-seropositive. Specimen: CD4+ T cells sorted from PBMCs after roughly 18-hour stimulation, collected from a patient who received antiretroviral therapy. This chain uses TRBV4-1 with TRBJ2-3; 7 nucleotides line up with TRBD1. The CDR3 protein is CASSQGSAGQADTQYF. The CDR3 bases are TGCGCCAGCAGCCAAGGAAGTGCCGGACAGGCAGATACGCAGTATTTT.